This TCR beta chain stems from a study of T cells in Graves' hyperthyroidism and ophthalmopathy. Points from the study as a whole: Among clonotypes expanded in thyroid above 0.001, most were also found in blood. Ophthalmopathy stood apart from stable hyperthyroidism in a 13 V-J model.

Germline V gene data show CDR1 as MDHEN and CDR2 as SYDVKM. This CDR3 comprises 15 residues. Losses at the gene ends were 7 bases for V and 6 bases for J; bases not matched to a gene: 13. At least ten counts were recorded for this clonotype. As yet, its antigen is unknown. Using around 10 ml of fresh peripheral blood, PBMCs were prepared. Amplification yielded TCR beta CDR3 regions, with RNA transcripts as the source. HTBI primers were employed in a first-round RT-PCR of the TCR CDR3. TCRdb recomputed calls from the multiplex PCR reads with MiXCR, one row per CDR3 protein. This sample has about 600,000 distinct CDR3 sequences, with approximately 16% found just once.

The sequenced material came from blood. The origin of this receptor is a woman aged 35 to 49 with Graves' ophthalmopathy. The chain links TRBV28 to TRBJ2-7; 9 bases match TRBD2. The CDR3 here is CASTRGASGKFEQYF. CDR3 nucleotide sequence: TGTGCCAGCACCCGTGGGGCTAGCGGGAAGTTCGAGCAGTACTTC.